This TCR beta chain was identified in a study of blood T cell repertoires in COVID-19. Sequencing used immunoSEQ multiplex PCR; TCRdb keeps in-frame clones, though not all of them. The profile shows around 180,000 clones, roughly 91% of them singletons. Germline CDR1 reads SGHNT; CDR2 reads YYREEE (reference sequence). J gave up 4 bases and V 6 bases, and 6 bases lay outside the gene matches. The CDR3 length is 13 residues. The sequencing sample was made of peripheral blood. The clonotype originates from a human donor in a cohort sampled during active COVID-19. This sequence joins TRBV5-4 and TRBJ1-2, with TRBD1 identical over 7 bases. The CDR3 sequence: CASIRTGAYGYTF. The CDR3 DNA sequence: TGTGCCAGCATCCGGACAGGCGCCTATGGCTACACCTTC.